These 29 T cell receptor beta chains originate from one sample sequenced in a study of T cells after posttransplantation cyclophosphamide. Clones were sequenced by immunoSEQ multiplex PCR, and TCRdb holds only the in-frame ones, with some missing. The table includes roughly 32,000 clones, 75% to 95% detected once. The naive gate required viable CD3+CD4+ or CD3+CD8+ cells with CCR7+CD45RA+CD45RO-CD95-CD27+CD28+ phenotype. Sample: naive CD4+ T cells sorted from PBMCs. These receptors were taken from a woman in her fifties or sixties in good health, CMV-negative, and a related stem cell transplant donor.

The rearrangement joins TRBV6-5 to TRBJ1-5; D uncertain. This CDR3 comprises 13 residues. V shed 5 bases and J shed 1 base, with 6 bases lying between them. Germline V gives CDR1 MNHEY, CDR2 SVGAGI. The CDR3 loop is CASSLGSNQPQHF. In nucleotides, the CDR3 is TGTGCCAGCAGTCTAGGAAGCAATCAGCCCCAGCATTTT.

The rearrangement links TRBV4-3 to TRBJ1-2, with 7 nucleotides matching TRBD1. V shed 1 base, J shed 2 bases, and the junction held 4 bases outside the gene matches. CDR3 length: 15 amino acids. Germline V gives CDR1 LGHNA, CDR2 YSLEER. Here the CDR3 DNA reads TGCGCCAGCAGCCAAGGGGCGGGACAGAACTATGGCTACACCTTC. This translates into CASSQGAGQNYGYTF.

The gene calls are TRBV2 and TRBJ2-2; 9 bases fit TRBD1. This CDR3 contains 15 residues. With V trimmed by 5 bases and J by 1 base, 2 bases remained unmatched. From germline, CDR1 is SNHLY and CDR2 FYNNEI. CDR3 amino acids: CASSSDRGNTGELFF. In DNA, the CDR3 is TGTGCCAGCAGTTCGGACAGGGGGAACACCGGGGAGCTGTTTTTT.

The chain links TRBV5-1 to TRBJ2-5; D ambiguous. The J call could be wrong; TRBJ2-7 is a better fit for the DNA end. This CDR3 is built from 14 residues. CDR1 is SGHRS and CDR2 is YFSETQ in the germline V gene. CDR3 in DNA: TGCGCCAGCAGCTTGGACCTTCGTTCCTACGAGCAGTACTTC. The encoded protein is CASSLDLRSYEQYF.

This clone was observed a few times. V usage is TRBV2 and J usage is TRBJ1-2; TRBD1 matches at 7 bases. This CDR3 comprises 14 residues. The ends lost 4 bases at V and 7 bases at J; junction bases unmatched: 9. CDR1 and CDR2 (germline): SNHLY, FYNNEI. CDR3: CASSVGQFPAGYTF. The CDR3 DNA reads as TGTGCCAGCAGTGTGGGACAGTTCCCGGCTGGCTACACCTTC.

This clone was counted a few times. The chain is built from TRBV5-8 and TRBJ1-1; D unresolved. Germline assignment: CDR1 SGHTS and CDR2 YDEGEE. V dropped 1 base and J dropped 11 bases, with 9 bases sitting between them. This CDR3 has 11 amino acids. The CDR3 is CASSLSPKAFF. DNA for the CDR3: TGTGCCAGCAGCTTGAGCCCAAAGGCTTTCTTT.

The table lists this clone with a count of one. The CDR3 spells CASSAGTGVDTQYF. The CDR3, as DNA: TGTGCCAGCAGTGCCGGGACAGGGGTTGATACGCAGTATTTT. J is TRBJ2-3 and V is TRBV28, with 10 bases aligning to TRBD1. J was trimmed by 6 bases and V by 5 bases; bases with no gene match: 5. Germline V gene lookup returns CDR1 MDHEN and CDR2 SYDVKM. The CDR3 totals 14 residues. The full variable domain, rest sourced from reference TRBV28 and TRBJ2-3, is DVKVTQSSRYLVKRTGEKVFLECVQDMDHENMFWYRQDPGLGLRLIYFSYDVKMKEKGDIPEGYSVSREKKERFSLILESASTNQTSMYLCASSAGTGVDTQYFGPGTRLTVL.

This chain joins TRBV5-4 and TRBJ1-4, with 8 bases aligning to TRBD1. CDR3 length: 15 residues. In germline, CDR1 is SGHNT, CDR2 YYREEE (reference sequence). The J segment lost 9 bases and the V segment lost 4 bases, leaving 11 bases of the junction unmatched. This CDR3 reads CASSIQGAKVKKLFF. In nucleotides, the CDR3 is TGTGCCAGCAGCATTCAGGGGGCGAAAGTGAAAAAACTGTTTTTT.

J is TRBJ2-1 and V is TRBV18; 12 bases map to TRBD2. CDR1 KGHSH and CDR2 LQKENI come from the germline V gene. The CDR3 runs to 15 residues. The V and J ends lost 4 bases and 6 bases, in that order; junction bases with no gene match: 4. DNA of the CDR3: TGTGCCAGCTCACGAACTAGCGGGAGGCGCAATGAGCAGTTCTTC. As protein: CASSRTSGRRNEQFF.

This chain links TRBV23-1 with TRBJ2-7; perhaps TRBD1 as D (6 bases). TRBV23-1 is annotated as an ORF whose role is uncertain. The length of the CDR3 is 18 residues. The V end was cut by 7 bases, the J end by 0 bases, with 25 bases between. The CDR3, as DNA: TGCGCCAGCATGGGGGCGGTTTATAGTGGGAAGAGCTCCTACGAGCAGTACTTC. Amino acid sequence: CASMGAVYSGKSSYEQYF.

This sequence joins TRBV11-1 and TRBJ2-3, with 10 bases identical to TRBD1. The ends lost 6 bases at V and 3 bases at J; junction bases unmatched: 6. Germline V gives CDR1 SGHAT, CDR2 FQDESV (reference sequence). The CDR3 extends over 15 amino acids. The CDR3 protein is CASRQPGQGTDTQYF. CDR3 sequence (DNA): TGTGCCAGCAGGCAGCCGGGACAGGGGACAGATACGCAGTATTTT.

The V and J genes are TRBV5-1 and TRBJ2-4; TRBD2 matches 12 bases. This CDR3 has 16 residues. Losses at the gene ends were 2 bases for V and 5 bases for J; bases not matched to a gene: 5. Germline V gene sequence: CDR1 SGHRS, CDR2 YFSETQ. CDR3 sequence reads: CASSFLAGGGENIQYF. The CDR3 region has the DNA TGCGCCAGCAGCTTCCTAGCGGGAGGGGGAGAAAACATTCAGTACTTC.

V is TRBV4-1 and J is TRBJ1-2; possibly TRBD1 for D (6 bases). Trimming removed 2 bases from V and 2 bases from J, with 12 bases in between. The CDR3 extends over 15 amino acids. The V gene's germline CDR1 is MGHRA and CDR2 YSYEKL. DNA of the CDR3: TGCGCCAGCAGCCAATCAACAGGGTCGAACTATGGCTACACCTTC. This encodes CASSQSTGSNYGYTF.

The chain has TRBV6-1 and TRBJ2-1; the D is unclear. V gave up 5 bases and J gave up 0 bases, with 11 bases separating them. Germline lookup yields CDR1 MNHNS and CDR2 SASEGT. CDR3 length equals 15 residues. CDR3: CASSSTSSSYNEQFF. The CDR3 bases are TGTGCCAGCAGTAGTACCTCGAGCTCCTACAATGAGCAGTTCTTC.

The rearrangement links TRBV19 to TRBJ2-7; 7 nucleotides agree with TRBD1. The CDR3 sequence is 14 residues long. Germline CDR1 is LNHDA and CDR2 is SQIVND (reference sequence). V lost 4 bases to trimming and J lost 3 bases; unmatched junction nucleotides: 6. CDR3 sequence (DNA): TGTGCCAGTAGTAGACAGGGAAGGAACTACGAGCAGTACTTC. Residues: CASSRQGRNYEQYF.

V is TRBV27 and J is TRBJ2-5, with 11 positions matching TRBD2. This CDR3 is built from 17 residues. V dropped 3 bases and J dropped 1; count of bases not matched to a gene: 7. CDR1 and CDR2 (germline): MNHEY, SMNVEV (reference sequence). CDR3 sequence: CASSFQTSGSRQETQYF. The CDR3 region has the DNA TGTGCCAGCAGTTTTCAAACTAGCGGGAGCCGCCAAGAGACCCAGTACTTC.

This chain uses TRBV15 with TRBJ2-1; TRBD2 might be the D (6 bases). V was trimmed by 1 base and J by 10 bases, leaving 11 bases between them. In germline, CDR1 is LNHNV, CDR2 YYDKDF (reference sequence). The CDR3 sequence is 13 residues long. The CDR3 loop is CATSRVTSREQFF. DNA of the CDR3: TGTGCCACCAGCAGAGTTACTAGCAGAGAGCAGTTCTTC.

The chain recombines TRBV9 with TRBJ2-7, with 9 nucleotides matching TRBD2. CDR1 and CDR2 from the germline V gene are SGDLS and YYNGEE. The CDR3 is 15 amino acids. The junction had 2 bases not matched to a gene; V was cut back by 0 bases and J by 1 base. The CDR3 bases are TGTGCCAGCAGCGTAGGTAGCGGGAGATCCTACGAGCAGTACTTC. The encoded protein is CASSVGSGRSYEQYF. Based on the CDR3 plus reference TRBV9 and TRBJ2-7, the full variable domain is DSGVTQTPKHLITATGQRVTLRCSPRSGDLSVYWYQQSLDQGLQFLIQYYNGEERAKGNILERFSAQQFPDLHSELNLSSLELGDSALYFCASSVGSGRSYEQYFGPGTRLTVT.

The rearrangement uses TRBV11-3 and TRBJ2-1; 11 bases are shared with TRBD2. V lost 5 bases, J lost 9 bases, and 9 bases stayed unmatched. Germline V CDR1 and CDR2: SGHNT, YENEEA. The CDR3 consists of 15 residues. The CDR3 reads CASSLSGGAFGEQFF. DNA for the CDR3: TGTGCCAGCAGCCTTAGCGGGGGGGCCTTCGGTGAGCAGTTCTTC.

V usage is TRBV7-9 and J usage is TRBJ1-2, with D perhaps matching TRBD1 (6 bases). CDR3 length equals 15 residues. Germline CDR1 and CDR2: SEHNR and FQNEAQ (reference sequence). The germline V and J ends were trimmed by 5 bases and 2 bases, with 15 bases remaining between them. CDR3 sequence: CASSPRGQFNYGYTF. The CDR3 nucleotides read TGTGCCAGCAGCCCAAGAGGACAGTTCAACTATGGCTACACCTTC.

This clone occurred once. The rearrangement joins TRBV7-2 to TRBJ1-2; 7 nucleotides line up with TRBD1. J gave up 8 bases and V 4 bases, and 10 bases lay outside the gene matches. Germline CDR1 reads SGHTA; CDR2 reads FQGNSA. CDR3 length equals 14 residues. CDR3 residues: CASSSPAQGEGYTF. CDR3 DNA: TGTGCCAGCAGCTCCCCGGCCCAGGGGGAGGGCTACACCTTC.

CDR3 bases: TGCGCCAGCCACCGGGCGGGCGGGGAAAAACTGTTTTTT. This translates into CASHRAGGEKLFF. The chain links TRBV5-1 to TRBJ1-4, with D uncertain. Germline V gene lookup returns CDR1 SGHRS and CDR2 YFSETQ. Trimming removed 7 bases at V and 8 bases at J, with 15 bases between. The length of the CDR3 is 13 residues. Using reference TRBV5-1 and TRBJ1-4 for the parts outside the CDR3, the full variable domain is KAGVTQTPRYLIKTRGQQVTLSCSPISGHRSVSWYQQTPGQGLQFLFEYFSETQRNKGNFPGRFSGRQFSNSRSEMNVSTLELGDSALYLCASHRAGGEKLFFGSGTQLSVL.

CDR3 DNA sequence: TGCAGCGCCAGTTCACCTGGACAGGGGGTATACGGTGAGCAGTTCTTC. Translated: CSASSPGQGVYGEQFF. The rearrangement uses TRBV29-1 and TRBJ2-1, with 10 bases lining up with TRBD1. This CDR3 has 16 amino acids. CDR1 SQVTM and CDR2 ANQGSEA come from the germline V gene. Trimming removed 7 bases from V and 9 bases from J; junction bases left unmatched: 18.

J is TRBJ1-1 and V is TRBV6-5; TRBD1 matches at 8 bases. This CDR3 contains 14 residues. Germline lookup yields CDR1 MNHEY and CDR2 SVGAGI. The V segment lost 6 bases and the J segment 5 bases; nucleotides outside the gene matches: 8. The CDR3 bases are TGTGCCAGCAGCCCTGGACAGGGAAGAACTGAAGCTTTCTTT. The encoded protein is CASSPGQGRTEAFF.

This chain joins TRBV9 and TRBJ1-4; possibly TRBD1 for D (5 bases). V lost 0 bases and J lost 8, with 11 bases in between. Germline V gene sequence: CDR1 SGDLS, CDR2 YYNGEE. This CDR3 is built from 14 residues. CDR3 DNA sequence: TGTGCCAGCAGCGTAGGTGGGGCATGGGAAAAACTGTTTTTT. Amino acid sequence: CASSVGGAWEKLFF.

The CDR3 is CASSPPPLGGIYGYTF. The CDR3 nucleotides read TGTGCCAGCAGCCCCCCCCCGCTGGGGGGAATCTATGGCTACACCTTC. The rearrangement uses TRBV9 and TRBJ1-2, with a weak D call TRBD1 (5 bases). Germline V lookup: CDR1 SGDLS, CDR2 YYNGEE. The CDR3 has 16 residues. V lost 4 bases and J lost 4, with 20 bases in between. The full variable domain, its missing parts supplied by reference TRBV9 and TRBJ1-2, is DSGVTQTPKHLITATGQRVTLRCSPRSGDLSVYWYQQSLDQGLQFLIQYYNGEERAKGNILERFSAQQFPDLHSELNLSSLELGDSALYFCASSPPPLGGIYGYTFGSGTRLTVV.

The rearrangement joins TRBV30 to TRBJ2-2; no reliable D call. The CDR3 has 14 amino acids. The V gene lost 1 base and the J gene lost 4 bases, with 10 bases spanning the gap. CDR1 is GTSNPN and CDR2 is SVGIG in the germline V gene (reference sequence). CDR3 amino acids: CAWSAVTGTGELFF. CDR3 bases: TGTGCCTGGAGTGCTGTAACGGGCACCGGGGAGCTGTTTTTT. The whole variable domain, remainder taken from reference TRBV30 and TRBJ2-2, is SQTIHQWPATLVQPVGSPLSLECTVEGTSNPNLYWYRQAAGRGLQLLFYSVGIGQISSEVPQNLSASRPQDRQFILSSKKLLLSDSGFYLCAWSAVTGTGELFFGEGSRLTVL.

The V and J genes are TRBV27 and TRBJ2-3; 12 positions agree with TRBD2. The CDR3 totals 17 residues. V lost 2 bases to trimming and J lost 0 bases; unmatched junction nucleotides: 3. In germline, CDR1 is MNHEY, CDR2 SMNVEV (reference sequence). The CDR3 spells CASSLEGTSGSTDTQYF. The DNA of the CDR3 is TGTGCCAGCAGTTTAGAGGGGACTAGCGGGAGCACAGATACGCAGTATTTT.

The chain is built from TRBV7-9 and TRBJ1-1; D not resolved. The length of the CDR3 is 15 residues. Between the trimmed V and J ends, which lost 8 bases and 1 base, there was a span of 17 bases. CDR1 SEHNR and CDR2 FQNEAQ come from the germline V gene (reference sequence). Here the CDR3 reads CASAREAHRNTEAFF. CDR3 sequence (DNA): TGTGCCAGCGCTCGCGAGGCGCATCGGAACACTGAAGCTTTCTTT.